This T cell receptor (beta chain) is drawn from a study of T cell repertoires in cytomegalovirus infection. Study-level information: Well-studied HLA-B-restricted CMV epitopes were used in the study alongside recently identified HLA-C-restricted ones. From public TCR beta signatures came an indication of both CMV infection and matching HLA type.

Points from the study as a whole: HLA-C-restricted CMV clonotypes gave the most frequent clonotype in two of eight donors.

Trimming removed 5 bases at V and 0 bases at J, with 13 bases between. The CDR3 contains 15 residues. Germline CDR1 reads SGHVS; CDR2 reads FNYEAQ. This clonotype showed up just a few times. Antigen specificity is unknown. TCRdb independently ran MiXCR on the reads; one entry per CDR3 protein. The data hold around 750,000 distinct CDR3 sequences, with over 25% observed a single time. V and J are TRBV7-6 and TRBJ1-1, with D unclear. The material sequenced was cultured CD8+ T cells from PBMCs, taken from culture after CMV antigen stimulation. The TCR was taken from a human donor in good health (CMV status not recorded). Some clones in this sample may be carry-over from other donors' samples. The CDR3 bases are TGTGCCAGCAGCCCAGACGGGAATCTGAACACTGAAGCTTTCTTT. This encodes CASSPDGNLNTEAFF.